This T cell receptor beta chain came from a study of identical twins. All of the donors were Caucasians in good health. Template switching created a universal primer site, and the cDNA included unique molecular identifiers. TCRdb reprocessed the 5' RACE reads with MiXCR, giving one entry per CDR3 protein. The sample includes 400,000 to 550,000 distinct CDR3 sequences, around 24% of them seen just once. V was trimmed by 4 bases and J by 4 bases, leaving 13 bases between them. The germline gives CDR1 PRHDT, CDR2 FYEKMQ (reference sequence). This CDR3 comprises 14 residues. Another study also made use of these data, one on T cells expressing NK-cell markers. That source reports: Researchers got TCR beta repertoires out of sorted CD3+CD56+NKG2C+, CD3+CD56+NKG2C- and CD3+CD56-NKG2C+ T cells. For a handful of donors, these clonotypes were likewise the leading ones in the CD3+CD56-NKG2C+ fraction.

The sequenced sample consisted of CD4+ T cells sorted from blood. This sequence joins TRBV13 and TRBJ2-5, with D tentatively TRBD2 (5 bases). The sequence was obtained from a woman under 30 in good health. The DNA for the CDR3 is TGTGCCAGCAGCTCCACGGGATCCACAGAGACCCAGTACTTC. The encoded protein is CASSSTGSTETQYF.